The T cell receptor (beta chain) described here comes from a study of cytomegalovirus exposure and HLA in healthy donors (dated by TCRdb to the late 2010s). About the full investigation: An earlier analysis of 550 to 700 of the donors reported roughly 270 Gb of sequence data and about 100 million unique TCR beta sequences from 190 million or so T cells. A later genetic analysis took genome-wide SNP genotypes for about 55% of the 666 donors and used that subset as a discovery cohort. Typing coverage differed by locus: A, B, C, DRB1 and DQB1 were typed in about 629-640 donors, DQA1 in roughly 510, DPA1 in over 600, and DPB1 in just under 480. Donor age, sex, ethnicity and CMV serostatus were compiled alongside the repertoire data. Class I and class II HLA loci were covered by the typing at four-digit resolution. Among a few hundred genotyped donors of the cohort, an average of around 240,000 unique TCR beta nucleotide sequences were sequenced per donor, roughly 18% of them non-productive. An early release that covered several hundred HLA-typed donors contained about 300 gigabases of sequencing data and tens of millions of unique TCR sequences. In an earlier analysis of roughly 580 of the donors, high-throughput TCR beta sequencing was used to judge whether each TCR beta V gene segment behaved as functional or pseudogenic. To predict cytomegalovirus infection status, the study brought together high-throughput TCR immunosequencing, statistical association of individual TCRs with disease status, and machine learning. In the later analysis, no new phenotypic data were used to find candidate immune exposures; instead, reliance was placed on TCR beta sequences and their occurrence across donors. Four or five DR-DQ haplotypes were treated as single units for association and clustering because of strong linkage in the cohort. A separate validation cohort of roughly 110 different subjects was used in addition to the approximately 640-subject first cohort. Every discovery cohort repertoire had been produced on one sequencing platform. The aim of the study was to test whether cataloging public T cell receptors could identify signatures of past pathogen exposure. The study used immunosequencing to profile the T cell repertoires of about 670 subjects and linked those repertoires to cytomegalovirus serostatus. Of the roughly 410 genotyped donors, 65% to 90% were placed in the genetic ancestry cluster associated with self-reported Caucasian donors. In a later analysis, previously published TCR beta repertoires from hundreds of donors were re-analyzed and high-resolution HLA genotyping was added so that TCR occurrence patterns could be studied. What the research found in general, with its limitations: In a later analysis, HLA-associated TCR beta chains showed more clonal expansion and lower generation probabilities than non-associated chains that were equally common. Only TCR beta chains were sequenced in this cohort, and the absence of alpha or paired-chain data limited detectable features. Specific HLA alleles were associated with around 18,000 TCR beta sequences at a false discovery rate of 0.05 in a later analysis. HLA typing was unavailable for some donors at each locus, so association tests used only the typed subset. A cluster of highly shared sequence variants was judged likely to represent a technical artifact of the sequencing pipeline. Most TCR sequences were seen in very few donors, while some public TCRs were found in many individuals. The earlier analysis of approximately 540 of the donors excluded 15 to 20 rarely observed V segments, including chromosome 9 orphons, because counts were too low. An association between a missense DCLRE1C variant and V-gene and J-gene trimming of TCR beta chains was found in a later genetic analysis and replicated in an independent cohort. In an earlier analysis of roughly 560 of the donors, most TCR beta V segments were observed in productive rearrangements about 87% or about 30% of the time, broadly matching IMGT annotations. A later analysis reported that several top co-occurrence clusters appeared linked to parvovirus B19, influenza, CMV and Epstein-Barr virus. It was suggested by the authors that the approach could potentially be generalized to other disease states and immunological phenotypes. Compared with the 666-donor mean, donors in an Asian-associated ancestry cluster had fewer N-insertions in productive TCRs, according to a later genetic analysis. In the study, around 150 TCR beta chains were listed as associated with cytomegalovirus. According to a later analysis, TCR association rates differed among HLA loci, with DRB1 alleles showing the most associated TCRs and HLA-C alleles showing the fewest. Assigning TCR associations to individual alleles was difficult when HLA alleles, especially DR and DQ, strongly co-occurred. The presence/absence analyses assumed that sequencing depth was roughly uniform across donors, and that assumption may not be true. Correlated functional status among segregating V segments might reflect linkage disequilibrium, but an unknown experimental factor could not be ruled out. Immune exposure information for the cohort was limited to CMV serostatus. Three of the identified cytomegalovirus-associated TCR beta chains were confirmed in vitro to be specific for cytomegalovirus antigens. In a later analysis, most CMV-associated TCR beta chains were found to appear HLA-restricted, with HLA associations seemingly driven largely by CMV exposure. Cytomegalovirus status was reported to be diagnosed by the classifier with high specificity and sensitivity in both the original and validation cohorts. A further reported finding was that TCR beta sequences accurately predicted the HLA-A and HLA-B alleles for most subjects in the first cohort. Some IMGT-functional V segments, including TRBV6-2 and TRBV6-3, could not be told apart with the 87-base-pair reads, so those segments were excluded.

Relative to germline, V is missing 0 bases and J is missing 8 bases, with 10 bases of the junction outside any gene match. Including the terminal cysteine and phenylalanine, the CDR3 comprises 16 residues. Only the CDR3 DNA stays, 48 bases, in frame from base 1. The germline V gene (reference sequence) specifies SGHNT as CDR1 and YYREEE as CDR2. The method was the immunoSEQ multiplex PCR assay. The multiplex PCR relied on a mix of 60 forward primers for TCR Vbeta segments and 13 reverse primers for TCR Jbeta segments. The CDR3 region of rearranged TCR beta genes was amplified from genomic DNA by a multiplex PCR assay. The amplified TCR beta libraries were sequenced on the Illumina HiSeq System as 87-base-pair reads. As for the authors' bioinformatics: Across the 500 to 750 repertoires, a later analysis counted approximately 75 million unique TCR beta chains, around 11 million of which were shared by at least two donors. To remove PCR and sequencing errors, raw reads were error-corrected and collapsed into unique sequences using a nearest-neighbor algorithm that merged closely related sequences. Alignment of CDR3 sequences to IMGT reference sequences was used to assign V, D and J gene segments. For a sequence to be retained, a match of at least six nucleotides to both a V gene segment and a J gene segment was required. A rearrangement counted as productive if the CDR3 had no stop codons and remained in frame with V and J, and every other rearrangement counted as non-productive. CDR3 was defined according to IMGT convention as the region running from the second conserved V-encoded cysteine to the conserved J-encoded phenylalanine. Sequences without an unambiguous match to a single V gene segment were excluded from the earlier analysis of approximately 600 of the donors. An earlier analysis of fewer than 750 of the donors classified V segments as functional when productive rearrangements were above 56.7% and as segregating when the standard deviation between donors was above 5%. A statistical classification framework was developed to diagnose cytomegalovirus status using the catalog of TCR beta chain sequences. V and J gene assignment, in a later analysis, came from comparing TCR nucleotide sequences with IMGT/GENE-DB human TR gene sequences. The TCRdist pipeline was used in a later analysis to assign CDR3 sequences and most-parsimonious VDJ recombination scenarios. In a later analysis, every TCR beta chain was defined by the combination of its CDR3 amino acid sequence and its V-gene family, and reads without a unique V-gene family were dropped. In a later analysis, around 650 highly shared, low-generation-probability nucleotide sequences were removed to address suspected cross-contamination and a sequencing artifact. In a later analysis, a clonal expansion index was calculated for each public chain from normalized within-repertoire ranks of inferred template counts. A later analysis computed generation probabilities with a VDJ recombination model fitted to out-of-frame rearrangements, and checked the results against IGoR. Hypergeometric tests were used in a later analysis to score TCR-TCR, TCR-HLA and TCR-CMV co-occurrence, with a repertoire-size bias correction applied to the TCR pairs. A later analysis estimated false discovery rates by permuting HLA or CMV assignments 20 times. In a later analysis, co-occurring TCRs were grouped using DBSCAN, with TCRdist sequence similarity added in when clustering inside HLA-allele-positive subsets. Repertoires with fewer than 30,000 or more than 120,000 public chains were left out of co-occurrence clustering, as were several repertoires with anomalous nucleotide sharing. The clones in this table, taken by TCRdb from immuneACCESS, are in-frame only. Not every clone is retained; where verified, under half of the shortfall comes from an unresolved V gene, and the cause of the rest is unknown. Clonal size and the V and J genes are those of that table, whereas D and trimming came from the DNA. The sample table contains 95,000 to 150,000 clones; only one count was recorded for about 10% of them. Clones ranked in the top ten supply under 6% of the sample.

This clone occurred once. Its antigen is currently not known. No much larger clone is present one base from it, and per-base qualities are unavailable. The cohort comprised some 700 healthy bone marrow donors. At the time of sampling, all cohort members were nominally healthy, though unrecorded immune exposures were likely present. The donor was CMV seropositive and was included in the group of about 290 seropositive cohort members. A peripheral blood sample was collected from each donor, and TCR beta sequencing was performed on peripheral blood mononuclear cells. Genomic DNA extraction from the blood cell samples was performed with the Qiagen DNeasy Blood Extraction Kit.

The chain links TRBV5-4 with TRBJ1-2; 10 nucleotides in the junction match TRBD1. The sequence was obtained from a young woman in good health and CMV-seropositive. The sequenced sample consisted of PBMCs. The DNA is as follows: TGTGCCAGCAGCTTGGAAGGAGGACAGGGGGACGGGGGCTACACCTTC. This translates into CASSLEGGQGDGGYTF.